The clone carrying this T cell receptor (beta chain) was counted at least ten times. Its antigen is unknown. V dropped 8 bases and J dropped 10; count of bases not matched to a gene: 13. This CDR3 comprises 16 residues. Germline V gives CDR1 SGHVS, CDR2 FNYEAQ. These data belong to a study of early T cells in non-severe SARS-CoV-2 infection. Study summary: Bulk RNA from unsorted whole blood was sequenced; chains were unpaired.

Study results and limitations: Matching results from VDJdb favored anti-spike CD8 responses, leaving private and CD4 specificities undetected.

Individual cDNA molecules received unique molecular identifiers. MiXCR was run by TCRdb on the 5' RACE reads, yielding one entry per CDR3 protein. The table has roughly 63,000 distinct CDR3 sequences, approximately 13% seen once. The rearrangement uses TRBV7-6 and TRBJ2-1; the match to TRBD2 covers 14 bases. This TCR derives from an adult who was a healthcare worker with PCR-confirmed SARS-CoV-2 infection or an uninfected control (not recorded which). The specimen sequenced was whole blood. CDR3 in DNA: TGTGCCAGCGGCTCAGGGGGACTAGCGGGAGCAGGGGAGCAGTTCTTC. It translates to CASGSGGLAGAGEQFF.